This record looks at one T cell receptor (beta chain) sequence and its context. This specimen comes from a study of blood T cell repertoires in COVID-19. Whole-study context: Acute and convalescent COVID-19 samples came from the United States, Italy and Spain. From T cells, B-cell-depleted T cells, or PBMCs came the material, which was cDNA or gDNA.

Source study methods: How many nucleated cells were present was estimated from reference gene primer amplification. Assay used: immunoSEQ multiplex PCR; TCRdb lists only in-frame clones, some missing. V, J and clone size reflect that table, while D and trimming were determined from the DNA. The data hold about 110,000 clones, with 83% observed a single time. Sequenced input: peripheral blood. The sequence came from a woman aged 55-70 years with acute or convalescent COVID-19.

The CDR3 here is CASREAAVLNSPLHF. CDR3 DNA sequence: TGTGCCAGCCGGGAGGCGGCCGTCCTTAATTCACCCCTCCACTTT. V and J are TRBV7-9 and TRBJ1-6; D unresolved. In germline, CDR1 is SEHNR, CDR2 FQNEAQ (reference sequence). The CDR3 is 15 amino acids. Trimming took 8 bases from V and 6 from J, leaving 17 bases between them.